This section outlines one T cell receptor beta chain sequence together with its context. The antigen is unknown. This entry is derived from a study of a mutant IDH1 vaccine in newly diagnosed glioma. Study context: Pretreatment consisted of radiotherapy, temozolomide, or both, with most receiving both. Study-level results: There were vaccine-induced immune responses in roughly 93% of the patients.

Documented time point: week 5, during vaccination. In the vaccine, a single dose held 300 ug of the mutant IDH1 20-mer peptide, along with topical imiquimod. Each of the donors came in with new WHO grade 3 or 4 astrocytomas that were IDH1-mutant and ATRX-lost. The table came from immunoSEQ multiplex PCR; TCRdb's copy has only in-frame clones and leaves some out. The data contain 45,000 to 70,000 clones, approximately 80% of them seen just once; the ten biggest clones take up approximately 3.1%. CDR1 MNHNY and CDR2 SVGAGI come from the germline V gene (reference sequence). The V end was cut by 5 bases, the J end by 5 bases, with 21 bases between. This CDR3 has 16 residues.

This TCR came from a man aged 30 to 39 with glioma. The sample was PBMCs, taken from a glioma patient whose treatment included an IDH1 peptide vaccine. V is TRBV6-6 and J is TRBJ1-1, with D perhaps TRBD1 (5 bases). CDR3 residues: CASSPPNGGFRTEAFF. CDR3 DNA sequence: TGTGCCAGCAGTCCACCAAATGGGGGTTTTAGGACTGAAGCTTTCTTT.